This T cell receptor beta chain originates from a study of radiation and T cells in renal cell carcinoma (dated by TCRdb to 2018 to 2020). Context from the whole study: A total of around 53 samples underwent TCR beta sequencing, made up of approximately 26 tumors and about 27 peripheral blood samples. The last blood draw occurred 4 weeks after radiation, at the same time as nephrectomy. In the 53 samples combined, some 4 million unique CDR3 nucleotide sequences were found, encoding approximately 2,900,000 unique CDR3 amino acid sequences. Broader findings and caveats from the paper: An increase in top tumor clonotypes in blood was observed from baseline to 2 weeks post-radiation, followed by contraction by 4 weeks, which was taken to suggest transient expansion of tumor-resident clones. Dynamics of the blood repertoire were not tracked past 4 weeks after treatment. Effects of radiation dose or scheduling on the TCR repertoire could not be addressed with the single-armed trial design. Because pretreatment tumor biopsies were not available, the baseline intratumoral presence of clonotypes could not be determined.

As regards this clone: Its antigen is unknown. No qualities accompany the bases; no much larger clone lies one base away.

From cysteine to phenylalanine, the CDR3 is 14 amino acids long. CDR3 DNA is the only sequence kept; it has 42 bases, read in frame from the first base. CDR1 SGHNT and CDR2 YYREEE are derived from the germline V gene (reference sequence). This sample's time point label indicates: blood 4 weeks post-SBRT, at nephrectomy. The sample's treatment or condition, from its label and the paper: 15 Gy SBRT to primary tumor, nephrectomy 4 weeks later. The samples were obtained from a clinical trial, where primary renal cell carcinomas were treated with 15 Gy stereotactic body radiation therapy and then removed by nephrectomy 4 weeks afterward. To track tumor-enriched clonotypes, serial peripheral blood was sampled from radiation-treated patients at baseline and at 2 weeks and 4 weeks after SBRT. Renal cell carcinoma with clear cell pathology was present in all patients. The QIAamp DNA Blood Mini Kit (Qiagen) was used to prepare genomic DNA for TCR sequencing. The analyses included just those samples that passed every quality control check.

TCR beta libraries were generated from genomic DNA with the immunoSEQ kit, following the manufacturer's recommendations. Library preparation used a first multiplex PCR with proprietary primers, then a second PCR adding unique barcodes, with bead cleanups after each round. A kit-provided positive control reaction and a negative control reaction were included in every sample batch. The final libraries underwent checking on an Agilent 4200 TapeStation D1000 ScreenTape, volumetric pooling, and quantification by qPCR. Sequencing was performed on an Illumina NextSeq500 using a MidOutput 150-cycle cartridge, with 156 Read1 cycles, 15 Index1 cycles, and the kit custom primers. The pooled library was loaded at 0.8 to 1 pM, and roughly 18% PhiX control was spiked in. On the authors' methods: Vendor-processed data were analyzed in R, with a clonotype defined as all T cells sharing the same CDR3 nucleotide sequence. In the clone abundance analyses, frequencies were normalized to the 10,000 most abundant clones in each sample. Public T cell clones, averaging fewer than five per sample, were removed before analysis. Tumor-enriched clonotypes and baseline blood-enriched clonotypes were defined as those with an abundance difference of at least 32-fold between compartments. Clonotypes expanded or contracted between blood time points were identified with a beta-binomial differential abundance model. Tumor-blood repertoire similarity was measured with the Baroni-Urbani and Buser coefficient, and groups were compared using two-tailed Wilcoxon tests in R. The immuneACCESS repertoire file appears here via TCRdb, limited to in-frame rearrangements. These files lack a portion of the clones; in checked studies, under half of the deficit traces to unresolved V genes, and the cause of the others is not known. V, J and clone size are those of that table, while D and trimming were read from the DNA. For this sample the table gives tens of thousands of clones, of which 65% to 85% were detected only once. The ten largest clones represent 27% of the sample.

The source is a woman in her seventies with renal cell carcinoma. Sequences were derived from blood, sampled from a patient whose treatment included radiotherapy and nephrectomy. The chain links TRBV5-4 with TRBJ2-5; TRBD1 aligns with 9 central bases. The DNA matches TRBJ2-7 better at its end, which makes the J call doubtful. CDR3 region: CASSLGGQGYEQYF. The DNA sequence is as follows: TGTGCCAGCAGTCTTGGGGGACAGGGCTACGAGCAGTACTTC.